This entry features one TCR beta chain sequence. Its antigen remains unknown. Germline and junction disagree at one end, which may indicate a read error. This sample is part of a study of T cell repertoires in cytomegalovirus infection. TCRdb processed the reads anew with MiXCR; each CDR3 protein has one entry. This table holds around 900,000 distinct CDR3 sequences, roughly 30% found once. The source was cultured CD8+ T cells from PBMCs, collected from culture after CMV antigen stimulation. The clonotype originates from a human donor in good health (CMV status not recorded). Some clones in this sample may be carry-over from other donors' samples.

CDR3 sequence (DNA): TGTGCCAACAGTTTTTTCGCAGGGGGTAACACTGAAGCTTTCTTT. As protein: CANSFFAGGNTEAFF. V gene TRBV27 combines with J gene TRBJ1-1, with 7 bases lining up with TRBD1. The CDR3 is made up of 15 amino acids. CDR1 is MNHEY, CDR2 SMNVEV, per germline (reference sequence).